One sample yielded the 26 T cell receptor beta chains listed below, sequenced in a study of cytomegalovirus exposure and HLA in healthy donors. PCR amplification relied on 60 Vbeta primers (plus 13 Jbeta primers). The table came from immunoSEQ multiplex PCR; TCRdb's copy has only in-frame clones and leaves some out. The data contain about 130,000 clones, around 70% of them singletons. The sample comprised PBMCs. The receptors come from a woman aged 55-70 years in good health and CMV-seropositive.

The rearrangement links TRBV6-6 to TRBJ1-2, with 11 bases identical to TRBD1. CDR1 is MNHNY, CDR2 SVGAGI, per germline (reference sequence). The CDR3 loop spans 14 amino acids. V lost 6 bases to trimming and J lost 2 bases; unmatched junction nucleotides: 2. The CDR3 DNA sequence: TGTGCCAGCAGGGGACAGGGGGTCAACTATGGCTACACCTTC. Its translation: CASRGQGVNYGYTF.

The chain carries TRBV19 and TRBJ2-7; TRBD1 matches 9 bases. Germline-derived CDR1 and CDR2 are LNHDA and SQIVND (reference sequence). V trimming: 3 bases; J trimming: 3 bases; junction bases outside the gene matches: 9. The CDR3 totals 16 residues. Here the CDR3 DNA reads TGTGCCAGTAGTATTGGGGGGGGGACAGGGCTCTACGAGCAGTACTTC. Amino acid sequence: CASSIGGGTGLYEQYF.

This chain joins TRBV5-1 and TRBJ2-7, with TRBD2 matching over 7 bases. The J segment lost 2 bases and the V segment lost 4 bases, leaving 9 bases of the junction unmatched. Germline loops: CDR1 SGHRS, CDR2 YFSETQ. This CDR3 has 15 residues. The CDR3 region is CASSPSGGGPYEQYF. The CDR3, as DNA: TGCGCCAGCAGCCCCTCCGGCGGGGGTCCCTACGAGCAGTACTTC.

The V and J genes are TRBV5-6 and TRBJ2-7; 10 positions agree with TRBD2. V was pared by 1 base and J by 3 bases, with 10 bases of the junction left unmatched. Germline loops: CDR1 SGHDT, CDR2 YYEEEE. The CDR3 spans 17 residues. CDR3 nucleotide sequence: TGTGCCAGCAGCTTGCCCTTGGAGGGGACTAGCGACTACGAGCAGTACTTC. Amino acids: CASSLPLEGTSDYEQYF.

The chain has TRBV5-1 and TRBJ2-3; D remains ambiguous. The germline V and J ends were trimmed by 3 bases and 1 base, with 9 bases remaining between them. Germline CDR1 SGHRS, CDR2 YFSETQ. There are 14 residues in the CDR3. CDR3 DNA: TGCGCCAGCAGCTCCCGTGTTCGCACAGATACGCAGTATTTT. As protein: CASSSRVRTDTQYF.

This clone has only a few counts. This chain connects TRBV10-3 to TRBJ2-5; 15 bases match TRBD2. The germline gives CDR1 ENHRY, CDR2 SYGVKD. The trim removed 6 bases at V and 4 bases at J, leaving 3 bases unmatched. The CDR3 contains 15 residues. CDR3 coding DNA: TGTGCCATCAGCCTGGGACTAGCGGGGGGAGAGACCCAGTACTTC. It encodes CAISLGLAGGETQYF.

This rearrangement joins TRBV18 to TRBJ2-5; 8 bases match TRBD2. The CDR3 contains 16 residues. Germline V lookup: CDR1 KGHSH, CDR2 LQKENI. V dropped 2 bases and J dropped 2; count of bases not matched to a gene: 7. CDR3 in amino acids: CASSPTSGGTQETQYF. Written as DNA, the CDR3 is TGTGCCAGCTCACCAACCAGCGGGGGAACACAAGAGACCCAGTACTTC.

The chain recombines TRBV27 with TRBJ1-2; TRBD1 is a possible D gene (5 bases). The V gene lost 5 bases and the J gene lost 4 bases, with 20 bases spanning the gap. The CDR3 covers 16 residues. Germline V gives CDR1 MNHEY, CDR2 SMNVEV (reference sequence). Here the CDR3 reads CASSPGGSANTYGYTF. The CDR3 nucleotides are TGTGCCAGCAGTCCCGGGGGGTCAGCAAATACCTATGGCTACACCTTC.

The V gene is TRBV6-6, the J gene TRBJ2-3, with D hard to call. V dropped 7 bases and J dropped 6 bases, with 8 bases sitting between them. The CDR3 totals 11 residues. CDR1 and CDR2 from the germline V gene are MNHNY and SVGAGI (reference sequence). This chain's CDR3 is CASTYDDTQYF. CDR3 nucleotides: TGTGCCAGCACCTACGATGATACGCAGTATTTT.

The gene calls are TRBV4-1 and TRBJ2-3; 8 bases line up with TRBD2. This CDR3 is 18 amino acids long. Per germline, CDR1 MGHRA and CDR2 YSYEKL. The trim removed 0 bases at V and 3 bases at J, leaving 11 bases unmatched. CDR3 sequence: CASSQERESGGITDTQYF. The CDR3 region has the DNA TGCGCCAGCAGCCAAGAACGGGAAAGCGGGGGTATAACAGATACGCAGTATTTT.

The chain uses TRBV2 and TRBJ1-5; no clear D gene. Germline CDR1 reads SNHLY; CDR2 reads FYNNEI. Trimming took 5 bases from V and 2 from J, leaving 7 bases between them. This CDR3 comprises 13 residues. The CDR3 loop reads CASSPEGNQPQHF. The CDR3 DNA is TGTGCCAGCAGTCCCGAGGGCAATCAGCCCCAGCATTTT.

The CDR3 nucleotides are TGTGCCAGCAGCCTGGGGCAAAAAGAGACCCAGTACTTC. Protein: CASSLGQKETQYF. The chain is built from TRBV7-6 and TRBJ2-5; the D gene is possibly TRBD1 (5 bases). The V end lost 5 bases, the J end lost 3 bases, and 10 bases lay between the germline ends. The length of the CDR3 is 13 residues. CDR1 and CDR2 from the germline V gene are SGHVS and FNYEAQ.

This rearrangement joins TRBV5-1 to TRBJ1-3; D unresolved. Germline CDR1 reads SGHRS; CDR2 reads YFSETQ. V shed 0 bases and J shed 0 bases, with 10 bases lying between them. This CDR3 has 16 amino acids. The CDR3 region has the DNA TGCGCCAGCAGCTTGGCCCTTAGAGACTCTGGAAACACCATATATTTT. As protein: CASSLALRDSGNTIYF.

The chain couples TRBV5-1 to TRBJ1-4; 7 nucleotides agree with TRBD1. The germline CDR1 and CDR2 sequences are SGHRS and YFSETQ. J gave up 4 bases and V 4 bases, and 7 bases lay outside the gene matches. The CDR3 loop spans 15 amino acids. CDR3 loop: CASSTWTGLNEKLFF. The CDR3 DNA follows: TGCGCCAGCAGCACCTGGACAGGTCTTAATGAAAAACTGTTTTTT.

The chain carries TRBV5-6 and TRBJ1-4, with D maybe TRBD1 (6 bases). Trimming took 4 bases from V and 7 from J, leaving 20 bases between them. The CDR3 spans 16 residues. CDR1 SGHDT and CDR2 YYEEEE come from the germline V gene. CDR3 in amino acids: CASSVGLGQTFEKLFF. CDR3 in DNA: TGTGCCAGCAGCGTAGGCCTAGGACAGACTTTTGAAAAACTGTTTTTT.

The V and J genes are TRBV5-1 and TRBJ2-3, with a weak D call TRBD1 (6 bases). The germline gives CDR1 SGHRS, CDR2 YFSETQ. Trimming removed 0 bases from V and 3 bases from J, with 11 bases in between. This CDR3 spans 15 amino acids. In nucleotides, the CDR3 is TGCGCCAGCAGCTTGGAGACAGGCCCAACAGATACGCAGTATTTT. It codes for CASSLETGPTDTQYF.

The rearrangement links TRBV7-3 to TRBJ1-2; D not resolved. Germline values: CDR1 SGHTA, CDR2 FQGTGA. With 2 bases removed from V and 6 bases from J, the gap between germline ends came to 16 bases. There are 15 residues in the CDR3. The CDR3 nucleotides are TGTGCCAGCAGCTTATCGCGGGGTAGCGGGGATGGCTACACCTTC. This gives the protein CASSLSRGSGDGYTF.

As for this clone: The likely explanation is a read error, given a far larger clone one base away. V and J are TRBV5-8 and TRBJ1-1; a weak D match, TRBD1 (5 bases). V dropped 1 base and J dropped 1 base, with 5 bases sitting between them. Germline CDR1 is SGHTS and CDR2 is YDEGEE. CDR3 length equals 13 residues. CDR3 sequence reads: CASSLTGNTEAFF. CDR3 bases: TGTGCCAGCAGCTTGACAGGGAACACTGAAGCTTTCTTT.

This clone was seen more than once but under ten times. The genes are TRBV10-3 and TRBJ2-2; the match to TRBD2 covers 15 bases. The CDR3 contains 17 residues. V dropped 8 bases and J dropped 0; count of bases not matched to a gene: 4. Germline assignment: CDR1 ENHRY and CDR2 SYGVKD. CDR3 in amino acids: CAIGGLAGGSNTGELFF. CDR3 sequence (DNA): TGTGCCATCGGGGGACTAGCGGGGGGCTCGAACACCGGGGAGCTGTTTTTT.

The rearrangement joins TRBV7-9 to TRBJ1-2; 7 nucleotides match TRBD1. This CDR3 has 13 residues. Germline values: CDR1 SEHNR, CDR2 FQNEAQ (reference sequence). V was clipped by 5 bases and J by 6 bases; unmatched bases: 6. This CDR3 is CASSRQGQDGYTF. CDR3 bases: TGTGCCAGCAGCCGACAGGGCCAAGATGGCTACACCTTC. Full variable domain (outside the CDR3, taken from reference TRBV7-9 and TRBJ1-2): DTGVSQNPRHKITKRGQNVTFRCDPISEHNRLYWYRQTLGQGPEFLTYFQNEAQLEKSRLLSDRFSAERPKGSFSTLEIQRTEQGDSAMYLCASSRQGQDGYTFGSGTRLTVV.

The chain joins TRBV6-5 to TRBJ1-3; D remains unclear. V lost 7 bases to trimming and J lost 0 bases, with 4 bases between them. CDR1 is MNHEY and CDR2 is SVGAGI in the germline V gene. The CDR3 loop spans 12 amino acids. The chain's CDR3 is CASTSSGNTIYF. The CDR3 DNA reads as TGTGCCAGCACATCCTCTGGAAACACCATATATTTT.

The chain has TRBV7-3 and TRBJ2-7; TRBD1 matches 8 bases. CDR1 is SGHTA and CDR2 is FQGTGA in the germline V gene. The CDR3 runs 16 residues. V gave up 1 base and J gave up 1 base; unmatched junction bases: 6. The CDR3 here is CASSLRGQVPSYEQYF. The CDR3 DNA follows: TGTGCCAGCAGCTTAAGGGGACAGGTTCCTTCCTACGAGCAGTACTTC. Complete variable domain (other parts from reference TRBV7-3 and TRBJ2-7): GAGVSQTPSNKVTEKGKYVELRCDPISGHTALYWYRQSLGQGPEFLIYFQGTGAADDSGLPNDRFFAVRPEGSVSTLKIQRTERGDSAVYLCASSLRGQVPSYEQYFGPGTRLTVT.

V usage is TRBV19 and J usage is TRBJ2-1, with TRBD2 matching 11 bases. Germline V gives CDR1 LNHDA, CDR2 SQIVND (reference sequence). The CDR3 runs to 17 residues. V shed 0 bases and J 4 bases; nucleotides not matched to a gene: 5. As DNA, the CDR3 is TGTGCCAGTAGTATAGAGGCTAGCGGGGGGATATACAATGAGCAGTTCTTC. This encodes CASSIEASGGIYNEQFF.

CDR3 protein: CASSFTGYEQYF. CDR3 coding DNA: TGTGCCAGCAGCTTCACCGGGTACGAGCAGTACTTC. The chain combines TRBV11-2 with TRBJ2-7; D call uncertain. V lost 3 bases to trimming and J lost 4 bases, with 7 bases between them. Germline V gene lookup returns CDR1 SGHAT and CDR2 FQNNGV. The CDR3 extends over 12 amino acids. The full variable domain, its missing parts supplied by reference TRBV11-2 and TRBJ2-7, is EAGVAQSPRYKIIEKRQSVAFWCNPISGHATLYWYQQILGQGPKLLIQFQNNGVVDDSQLPKDRFSAERLKGVDSTLKIQPAKLEDSAVYLCASSFTGYEQYFGPGTRLTVT.

The chain has TRBV5-1 and TRBJ2-7; 10 bases fit TRBD2. The V gene's germline CDR1 is SGHRS and CDR2 YFSETQ. The CDR3 spans 14 residues. The V gene end was trimmed by 6 bases and the J gene end by 7 bases; junction bases not matched to a gene: 10. The CDR3 spells CASNLASGGREQYF. The DNA for the CDR3 is TGCGCCAGCAACTTAGCTAGCGGGGGTCGGGAGCAGTACTTC.

Comment on this clone: Other DNA variants within this sample encode the same CDR3. This chain connects TRBV6-5 to TRBJ1-1; possible D gene TRBD1, 6 bases. Germline V gene sequence: CDR1 MNHEY, CDR2 SVGAGI. The V and J ends lost 0 bases and 0 bases respectively, with 8 bases between them. The CDR3 length is 15 residues. CDR3 loop: CASSYSGTMNTEAFF. The DNA of the CDR3 is TGTGCCAGCAGTTACTCTGGGACAATGAACACTGAAGCTTTCTTT.